What follows is one TCR beta chain and its context. V shed 5 bases, J shed 0 bases, and the junction held 3 bases outside the gene matches. CDR1 is MGHDK, CDR2 SYGVNS, per germline. This CDR3 has 16 amino acids. The data stem from a study of cytomegalovirus exposure and HLA in healthy donors. Data came from immunoSEQ multiplex PCR; TCRdb stores just in-frame clones and leaves some out. The sample shows about 160,000 clones, nearly 90% of them seen only once. Sequencing input: PBMCs. This chain joins TRBV25-1 and TRBJ2-3; TRBD2 aligns across 12 bases. The sequence was collected from a woman aged 18-29 years in good health and CMV-seropositive. The chain's CDR3 is CASSNGLAGSTDTQYF. DNA for the CDR3: TGTGCCAGCAGTAACGGACTAGCGGGAAGCACAGATACGCAGTATTTT.